Only a few counts were recorded for the clone carrying this T cell receptor (beta chain). The antigen remains undetermined. The TCR library protocol attached unique molecular identifiers to the individual cDNA molecules. TCRdb re-called the 5' RACE reads through MiXCR, storing one row per CDR3 protein. Among about 67,000 distinct CDR3 sequences listed, 11% were seen once. The CDR3 extends over 15 amino acids. J gave up 5 bases and V 2 bases, and 8 bases lay outside the gene matches. Per the germline V gene, CDR1 is SGDLS and CDR2 is YYNGEE. The data stem from a study of early T cells in non-severe SARS-CoV-2 infection. Study information: Sequencing input comprised bulk RNA from unsorted whole blood; chain pairing was not available. Study results and limitations: Matching with VDJdb favored anti-spike CD8 responses (missing private and CD4 specificities).

V is TRBV9 and J is TRBJ2-7; TRBD2 matches 9 bases. This sequence originates from an adult who was a healthcare worker with PCR-confirmed SARS-CoV-2 infection or an uninfected control (not recorded which). The specimen sequenced was whole blood. In DNA form, the CDR3 reads TGTGCCAGCAGCGTTTCCGGGACTAGCTTAGACGAGCAGTACTTC. Translating it yields CASSVSGTSLDEQYF.